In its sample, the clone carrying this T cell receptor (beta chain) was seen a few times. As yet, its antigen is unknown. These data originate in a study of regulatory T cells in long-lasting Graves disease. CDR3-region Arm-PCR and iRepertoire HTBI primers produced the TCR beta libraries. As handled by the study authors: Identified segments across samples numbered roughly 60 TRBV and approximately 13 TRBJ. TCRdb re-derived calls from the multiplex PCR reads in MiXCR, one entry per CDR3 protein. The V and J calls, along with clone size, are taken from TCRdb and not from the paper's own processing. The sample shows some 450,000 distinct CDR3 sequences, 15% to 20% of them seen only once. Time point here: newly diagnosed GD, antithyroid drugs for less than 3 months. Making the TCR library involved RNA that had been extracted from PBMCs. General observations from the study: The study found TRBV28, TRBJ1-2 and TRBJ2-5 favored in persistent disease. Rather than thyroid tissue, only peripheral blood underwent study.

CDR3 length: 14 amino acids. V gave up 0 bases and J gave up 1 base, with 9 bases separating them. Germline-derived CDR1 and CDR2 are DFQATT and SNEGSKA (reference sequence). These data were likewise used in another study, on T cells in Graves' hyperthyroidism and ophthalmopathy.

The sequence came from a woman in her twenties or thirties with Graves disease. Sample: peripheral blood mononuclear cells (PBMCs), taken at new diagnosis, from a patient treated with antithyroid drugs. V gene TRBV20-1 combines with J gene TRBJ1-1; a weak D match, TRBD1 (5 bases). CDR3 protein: CSAREAGRNTEAFF. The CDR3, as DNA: TGCAGTGCTAGAGAGGCAGGGAGGAACACTGAAGCTTTCTTT.